This T cell receptor (beta chain) is from a study of a mutant IDH1 vaccine in newly diagnosed glioma. Study details: Among treated patients, about 60% were male and approximately 40% female, and mean age was roughly 40 years. Beforehand, treatment had been radiotherapy, temozolomide, or both; the majority received both.

Noted time point: baseline, week 1 (first vaccination visit). The treatment: pre-vaccination baseline after standard-of-care therapy. There are a few counts of this clone. The CDR3 is 14 amino acids. J gave up 4 bases and V 3 bases, and 5 bases lay outside the gene matches. Germline CDR1 reads SGHDT; CDR2 reads YYEEEE. Some clones are missing from TCRdb's copy, which holds only in-frame ones; the method was immunoSEQ multiplex PCR. The table records about 88,000 clones, more than 65% of them present only once. The chain couples TRBV5-6 to TRBJ2-3; 7 nucleotides match TRBD2. The origin of this receptor is a man in his forties or fifties with glioma. Some clones in this sample may be carry-over from other donors' samples. The source material was PBMCs, sampled from a glioma patient treated with radiotherapy, temozolomide or both. The CDR3 nucleotides read TGTGCCAGCAGCTCCGGGACTATATCAGATACGCAGTATTTT. It codes for CASSSGTISDTQYF.